Listed below are T cell receptor beta chains from one sample, sequenced in a study of monozygotic twins with inflammatory bowel disease. TCRdb reprocessed the 5' RACE reads and stores each CDR3 protein as one record, lacking DNA. The record lists 350,000 to 550,000 distinct CDR3 sequences, of which the ten most abundant hold approximately 2.4%. The sample comprised blood. The receptors here all came from a human donor with ulcerative colitis or Crohn's disease, or a healthy co-twin of an affected twin (not recorded which). The CDR3 runs from the conserved cysteine through the conserved F or W.

J gene: TRBJ1-2
V gene: TRBV30
CDR3 protein: CAWSPLRALIYGYTF

J gene: TRBJ1-2
V gene: TRBV28
CDR3 protein: CASRPGYSGYTF

J gene: TRBJ1-2
V gene: TRBV7-2
CDR3 protein: CASSQVGGLDGYTF

J gene: TRBJ2-7
V gene: TRBV27
CDR3 protein: CASTPLAGVHEQYF

J gene: TRBJ2-7
V gene: TRBV12-3/TRBV12-4
CDR3 protein: CASSLGSGVVEQYF

J gene: TRBJ2-3
V gene: TRBV20-1
CDR3 protein: CSAPRTSGRTDTQYF

J gene: TRBJ2-2
V gene: TRBV12-5
CDR3 protein: CASGLDSGGNTGELFF

J gene: TRBJ2-7
V gene: TRBV29-1
CDR3 protein: CSVVNRSVSTYEQYF

J gene: TRBJ2-1
V gene: TRBV20-1
CDR3 protein: CSARVRAGGPYNEQFF

J gene: TRBJ2-3
V gene: TRBV27
CDR3 protein: CASSPPPYRPQYF

J gene: TRBJ1-5
V gene: TRBV28
CDR3 protein: CASSLLGGYQPQHF

J gene: TRBJ1-3
V gene: TRBV18
CDR3 protein: CASSPGSLASGNTIYF

J gene: TRBJ2-3
V gene: TRBV11-2
CDR3 protein: CASSMGHSTDTQYF

J gene: TRBJ2-7
V gene: TRBV6-5
CDR3 protein: CASSYSPQNYEQYF

J gene: TRBJ2-6
V gene: TRBV10-3
CDR3 protein: CAISESPGANVLTF

J gene: TRBJ1-1
V gene: TRBV12-3/TRBV12-4
CDR3 protein: CASSFREKAPISLAFF

J gene: TRBJ2-2
V gene: TRBV5-6
CDR3 protein: CASSLEGGFTGELFF

J gene: TRBJ2-7
V gene: TRBV20-1
CDR3 protein: CSAIGLAGGPGSEQYF

J gene: TRBJ2-1
V gene: TRBV7-2
CDR3 protein: CASSLAASGSYNEQFF

J gene: TRBJ2-1
V gene: TRBV6-1
CDR3 protein: CASTGFRENEQFF

J gene: TRBJ1-1
V gene: TRBV19
CDR3 protein: CASRTTGTTNTEAFF

J gene: TRBJ2-1
V gene: TRBV13
CDR3 protein: CASSPGQGTVEQFF

J gene: TRBJ2-1
V gene: TRBV29-1
CDR3 protein: CSVRDSAYNEQFF

J gene: TRBJ1-6
V gene: TRBV6-5
CDR3 protein: CASSTKSGGLGSPLHF

J gene: TRBJ2-7
V gene: TRBV6-2/TRBV6-3
CDR3 protein: CASSRRGSLYEQYF

J gene: TRBJ1-5
V gene: TRBV11-2
CDR3 protein: CASSLDSVKDQPQHF

J gene: TRBJ1-1
V gene: TRBV4-2
CDR3 protein: CASSQDRQGRQAFF

J gene: TRBJ2-7
V gene: TRBV7-9
CDR3 protein: CASSLKNGDSYEQYF

J gene: TRBJ1-2
V gene: TRBV7-2
CDR3 protein: CASSIGQGNYGYTF

J gene: TRBJ2-7
V gene: TRBV18
CDR3 protein: CASSLQREEQYF

J gene: TRBJ2-3
V gene: TRBV24-1
CDR3 protein: CATSDHVGPASTDTQYF

J gene: TRBJ2-5
V gene: TRBV9
CDR3 protein: CASSVGLGEKTQYF

J gene: TRBJ2-3
V gene: TRBV10-3
CDR3 protein: CAISESRTSGVPDTQYF

J gene: TRBJ1-2
V gene: TRBV5-5
CDR3 protein: CASSLDLNRDRANYGYTF

J gene: TRBJ2-1
V gene: TRBV13
CDR3 protein: CASRRTPTGINEQFF

J gene: TRBJ1-1
V gene: TRBV2
CDR3 protein: CASSGDRGTEAFF

J gene: TRBJ2-7
V gene: TRBV6-1
CDR3 protein: CASSNHRGPAYEQYF

J gene: TRBJ2-5
V gene: TRBV20-1
CDR3 protein: CSARDLRRWETQYF

J gene: TRBJ1-1
V gene: TRBV12-3/TRBV12-4
CDR3 protein: CASSFDPGTAAFF

J gene: TRBJ2-7
V gene: TRBV2
CDR3 protein: CASSEAGQGYEQYF